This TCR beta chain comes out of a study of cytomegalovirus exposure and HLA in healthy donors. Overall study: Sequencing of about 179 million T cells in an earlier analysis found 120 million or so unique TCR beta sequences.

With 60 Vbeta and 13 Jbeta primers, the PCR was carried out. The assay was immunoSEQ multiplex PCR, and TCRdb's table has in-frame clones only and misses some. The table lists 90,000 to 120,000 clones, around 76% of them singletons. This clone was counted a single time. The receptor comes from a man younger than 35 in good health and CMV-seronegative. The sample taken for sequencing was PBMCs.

In DNA form, the CDR3 reads TGCGCCAGCAGCTCCCAGCGGGGGTTTAGCACAGATACGCAGTATTTT. Translated: CASSSQRGFSTDTQYF. The J gene is TRBJ2-3, the V gene TRBV5-1, with 8 nucleotides matching TRBD2. Per the germline V gene, CDR1 is SGHRS and CDR2 is YFSETQ. The V gene end was trimmed by 3 bases and the J gene end by 0 bases; junction bases not matched to a gene: 6. The CDR3 has 16 residues. The entire variable domain, with the rest obtained from reference TRBV5-1 and TRBJ2-3, is as follows: KAGVTQTPRYLIKTRGQQVTLSCSPISGHRSVSWYQQTPGQGLQFLFEYFSETQRNKGNFPGRFSGRQFSNSRSEMNVSTLELGDSALYLCASSSQRGFSTDTQYFGPGTRLTVL.